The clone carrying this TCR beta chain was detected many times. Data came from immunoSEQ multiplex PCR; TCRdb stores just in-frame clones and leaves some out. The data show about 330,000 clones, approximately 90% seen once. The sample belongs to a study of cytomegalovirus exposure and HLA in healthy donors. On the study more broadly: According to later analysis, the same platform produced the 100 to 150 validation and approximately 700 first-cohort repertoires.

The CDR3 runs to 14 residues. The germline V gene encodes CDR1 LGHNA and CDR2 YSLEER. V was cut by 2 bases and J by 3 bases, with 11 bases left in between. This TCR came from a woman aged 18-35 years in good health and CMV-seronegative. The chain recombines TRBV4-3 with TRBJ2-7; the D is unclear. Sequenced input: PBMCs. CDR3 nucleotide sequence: TGCGCCAGCAGCCAAAACGGTAGAGGCTACGAGCAGTACTTC. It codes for CASSQNGRGYEQYF.